These 15 T cell receptor beta chains were all obtained from the same sample, sequenced in a study of monozygotic twins with inflammatory bowel disease. TCRdb re-called the 5' RACE reads and gives one entry per CDR3 protein, without DNA. Its table lists under 130,000 distinct CDR3 sequences. The source material was blood. All receptors derive from a human donor with ulcerative colitis or Crohn's disease, or a healthy co-twin of an affected twin (not recorded which).

V is TRBV11-2 and J is TRBJ1-6; the D gene TCRdb calls, TRBD1, cannot be checked with no DNA. The CDR3 is 16 residues long. Germline-derived CDR1 and CDR2 are SGHAT and FQNNGV. CDR3 region: CASSLRDSISSSPLHF.

J is TRBJ1-6 and V is TRBV28. CDR3 length: 14 amino acids. Germline V gives CDR1 MDHEN, CDR2 SYDVKM. The CDR3 sequence is CASSSWQVSTPLHF.

This sequence joins TRBV30 and TRBJ2-3. Germline loops: CDR1 GTSNPN, CDR2 SVGIG (reference sequence). This CDR3 region has 13 residues. This chain's CDR3 is CAWSHGSTDTQYF.

This chain joins TRBV5-4 and TRBJ1-1; TCRdb proposes TRBD1, but this gene call is untestable without DNA. The CDR3 runs 13 residues. Germline loops: CDR1 SGHNT, CDR2 YYREEE (reference sequence). CDR3 in amino acids: CASSAGQGVEAFF.

This chain links TRBV7-2 with TRBJ2-1. The CDR3 consists of 13 residues. Germline lookup yields CDR1 SGHTA and CDR2 FQGNSA. CDR3 sequence: CASSLAGFPEQFF. Using reference TRBV7-2 and TRBJ2-1 for the parts outside the CDR3, the full variable domain is GAGVSQSPSNKVTEKGKDVELRCDPISGHTALYWYRQSLGQGLEFLIYFQGNSAPDKSGLPSDRFSAERTGGSVSTLTIQRTQQEDSAVYLCASSLAGFPEQFFGPGTRLTVL.

The J gene is TRBJ1-6, the V gene TRBV21-1. TRBV21-1 constitutes a pseudogene. This CDR3 has 17 amino acids. The CDR3 loop reads CASSKESAEIYNSPLHF.

CDR3 region: CASRPRGETQYF. The chain uses TRBV12-3 or TRBV12-4 and TRBJ2-5; TCRdb returns TRBD1, unconfirmable since there is no DNA. The CDR3 extends over 12 amino acids.

The rearrangement links TRBV7-9 to TRBJ2-7; the D call of TRBD1 rests on TCRdb alone, since no DNA is present to check it. The CDR3 covers 13 residues. Germline V gene sequence: CDR1 SEHNR, CDR2 FQNEAQ (reference sequence). Here the CDR3 reads CASSLVGGGEQHF.

The chain carries TRBV27 and TRBJ2-2; TCRdb selects TRBD1, and the lack of DNA leaves this call unchecked. Germline loops: CDR1 MNHEY, CDR2 SMNVEV (reference sequence). This CDR3 is 15 amino acids long. CDR3 amino acids: CASNSGTGGTGELFF.

The genes are TRBV20-1 and TRBJ2-1; TCRdb names TRBD2, which stays unverified in the absence of DNA. Germline CDR1 reads DFQATT; CDR2 reads SNEGSKA (reference sequence). The CDR3 totals 15 residues. This chain's CDR3 is CSAITGSSSYNEQFF.

The CDR3 is CASSPRSGYTGELFF. The gene calls are TRBV7-9 and TRBJ2-2; there is no DNA to check the TCRdb D call of TRBD2. Per germline, CDR1 SEHNR and CDR2 FQNEAQ (reference sequence). The CDR3 runs 15 residues.

The chain carries TRBV20-1 and TRBJ2-7; TCRdb's D call of TRBD2 is untestable without DNA. Germline-derived CDR1 and CDR2 are DFQATT and SNEGSKA (reference sequence). This CDR3 contains 13 residues. The CDR3 sequence: CSAPRAQTYEQYF.

The V and J genes are TRBV24-1 and TRBJ2-5; TCRdb gives TRBD1 as the D gene, but with no DNA this cannot be confirmed. The CDR3 spans 16 residues. Germline lookup yields CDR1 KGHDR and CDR2 SFDVKD. This chain's CDR3 is CATSEPGGRDQETQYF.

The chain's CDR3 is CASSLALAPSSYEQYF. The chain combines TRBV7-2 with TRBJ2-7; the TRBD1 assignment by TCRdb is unverifiable without DNA. This CDR3 region has 16 residues. Germline-derived CDR1 and CDR2 are SGHTA and FQGNSA.

The chain joins TRBV7-9 to TRBJ1-2. There are 12 residues in the CDR3. The germline gives CDR1 SEHNR, CDR2 FQNEAQ (reference sequence). CDR3 protein: CASSFGEGGYTF.